Listed below are T cell receptor beta chains from one sample, sequenced in a study of blood T cells in healthy people across ages. Each CDR3 protein gets one entry after TCRdb re-called the 5' RACE reads with MiXCR. The sample has more than 450,000 distinct CDR3 sequences; around a quarter are singletons. These data also formed part of another study, on T cells of mothers and their children.

The specimen was blood. These receptors were obtained from a boy aged 2 to 9 in good health. Both conserved end residues are part of each CDR3. D genes are given only for firm matches. A row's size may be missing; if present it is once, few, many or a size class.

abundance	j_gene	d_gene	v_gene	CDR3aa	CDR3nt
-	TRBJ2-1	TRBD2	TRBV7-9	CASSFTGTSGSDEQFF	TGTGCCAGTAGCTTCACCGGGACTAGCGGGAGCGATGAGCAGTTCTTC
few	TRBJ2-2	TRBD2	TRBV12-3/TRBV12-4	CASSFLRGGSGELFF	TGTGCCAGCAGTTTCTTGCGGGGGGGCTCCGGGGAGCTGTTTTTT
few	TRBJ2-1	TRBD1	TRBV12-3/TRBV12-4	CASSSGQGGNNEQFF	TGTGCCAGCAGTTCCGGACAGGGGGGGAACAATGAGCAGTTCTTC
-	TRBJ2-3	-	TRBV20-1	CSARERGSSITDTQYF	TGCAGTGCTAGAGAGAGGGGCAGTTCGATCACAGATACGCAGTATTTT
once	TRBJ1-3	-	TRBV27	CASSSGLRGPSGNTIYF	TGTGCCAGCAGCTCAGGACTCCGGGGCCCTTCTGGAAACACCATATATTTT
once	TRBJ2-3	-	TRBV7-2	CASNRNRGTQGKISDTQYF	TGTGCCAGCAACCGAAATCGGGGGACACAGGGCAAGATATCAGATACGCAGTATTTT
many	TRBJ2-7	TRBD2	TRBV7-9	CASSLGGTYEQYF	TGTGCCAGCAGCTTGGGGGGGACCTACGAGCAGTACTTC
-	TRBJ1-1	TRBD1	TRBV5-5	CASSPTGQGGNTEAFF	TGTGCCAGCAGCCCTACCGGACAGGGAGGGAACACTGAAGCTTTCTTT
-	TRBJ2-1	-	TRBV2	CASSEGTLGGNEQFF	TGTGCCAGCAGTGAGGGGACCTTAGGGGGCAATGAGCAGTTCTTC
-	TRBJ1-2	-	TRBV27	CASRRETANYGYTF	TGTGCCAGCAGGCGGGAAACAGCCAACTATGGCTACACCTTC
few	TRBJ2-5	TRBD1	TRBV11-2	CASSAGQGRETQYF	TGTGCCAGCAGCGCTGGACAGGGAAGAGAGACCCAGTACTTC
-	TRBJ2-5	-	TRBV9	CASSAFGADLYQETQYF	TGTGCCAGCAGCGCCTTTGGAGCGGACCTGTACCAAGAGACCCAGTACTTC
few	TRBJ2-3	TRBD2	TRBV5-1	CASGRNPGGSTDTQYF	TGCGCCAGCGGCCGAAATCCGGGGGGAAGCACAGATACGCAGTATTTT
few	TRBJ2-4	-	TRBV27	CASRGSGSNIQYF	TGTGCCAGCCGCGGATCGGGGTCAAACATTCAGTACTTC